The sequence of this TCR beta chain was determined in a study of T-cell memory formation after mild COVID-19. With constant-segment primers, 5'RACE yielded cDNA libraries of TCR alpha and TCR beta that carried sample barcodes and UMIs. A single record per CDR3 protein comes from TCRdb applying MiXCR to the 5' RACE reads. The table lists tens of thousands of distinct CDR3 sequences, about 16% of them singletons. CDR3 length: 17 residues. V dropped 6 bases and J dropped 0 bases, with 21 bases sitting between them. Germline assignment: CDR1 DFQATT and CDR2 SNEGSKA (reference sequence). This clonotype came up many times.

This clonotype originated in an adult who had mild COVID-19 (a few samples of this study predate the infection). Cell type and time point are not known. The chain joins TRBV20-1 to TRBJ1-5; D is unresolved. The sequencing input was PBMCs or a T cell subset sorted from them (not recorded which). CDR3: CSASRDFSGGSNQPQHF. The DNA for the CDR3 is TGCAGTGCGAGCCGAGACTTCTCAGGTGGTAGCAATCAGCCCCAGCATTTT.